The clone carrying this T cell receptor (beta chain) occurred a few times. V gave up 0 bases and J gave up 5 bases, with 11 bases separating them. This CDR3 region has 14 residues. Germline V gives CDR1 SGDLS, CDR2 YYNGEE. This specimen belongs to a study of T cells of healthy individuals. TCRdb reprocessed the 5' RACE reads with MiXCR, giving one entry per CDR3 protein. The table shows more than 60,000 distinct CDR3 sequences, with about a sixth occurring only once. This clonotype was sampled from a human donor in good health. The rearrangement joins TRBV9 to TRBJ1-1; unclear D gene. CDR3 amino acids: CASSVVYTGTEAFF. For the CDR3, the DNA is TGTGCCAGCAGCGTAGTTTATACGGGGACTGAAGCTTTCTTT.